Presented here are 31 T cell receptor beta chains from one specimen sequenced in a study of OX40 agonist ivuxolimab in advanced cancers. Libraries were prepared by immunoSEQ multiplex PCR; TCRdb keeps only in-frame clonotypes and omits some of them. The sample records approximately 77,000 clones, about four fifths being singletons. This material consisted of CD4+ or CD8+ T cells sorted from blood, taken in a trial of the OX40 agonist ivuxolimab. The receptors were gathered from an adult with an advanced solid tumor such as melanoma, head and neck, liver or kidney cancer.

The CDR3 DNA reads TGTGCCAGCAGCGTAGAGGGCAATGGATCACCCCTCCACTTT. As protein: CASSVEGNGSPLHF. This chain connects TRBV9 to TRBJ1-6; no clear D gene. V was shortened by 0 bases and J by 10 bases, with 11 bases between the two germline ends. Germline values: CDR1 SGDLS, CDR2 YYNGEE. This CDR3 is built from 14 residues.

The V gene is TRBV28, the J gene TRBJ1-1; maybe TRBD1 (5 bases). CDR1 is MDHEN, CDR2 SYDVKM, per germline. V was trimmed by 3 bases and J by 0 bases, leaving 8 bases between them. The CDR3 is made up of 14 amino acids. The CDR3 DNA is TGTGCCAGCAGTTTCGGGGGGGTGAACACTGAAGCTTTCTTT. Translating gives CASSFGGVNTEAFF.

V gene TRBV7-9 combines with J gene TRBJ1-4; no definite D call. CDR3 size: 15 residues. V was clipped by 4 bases and J by 4 bases, with 13 bases between them. CDR1 is SEHNR and CDR2 is FQNEAQ in the germline V gene (reference sequence). The CDR3 sequence is CASSSIKVGNEKLFF. The CDR3 bases are TGTGCCAGCAGCTCCATTAAAGTGGGTAATGAAAAACTGTTTTTT.

The J gene is TRBJ1-2, the V gene TRBV10-3; D perhaps matches TRBD1 (5 bases). Germline lookup yields CDR1 ENHRY and CDR2 SYGVKD. This CDR3 is 13 amino acids long. V shed 8 bases and J shed 2 bases, with 12 bases lying between them. Here the CDR3 reads CAIREGMNYGYTF. The CDR3 DNA reads as TGTGCCATCCGCGAGGGGATGAACTATGGCTACACCTTC.

The CDR3 loop reads CASSQDRWGGYEQYF. DNA for the CDR3: TGCGCCAGCAGCCAAGATCGTTGGGGTGGCTACGAGCAGTACTTC. This chain joins TRBV4-3 and TRBJ2-7; D gene uncertain. Trimming took 0 bases from V and 3 from J, leaving 12 bases between them. This CDR3 is 15 amino acids long. CDR1 and CDR2 (germline): LGHNA, YSLEER.

The J gene is TRBJ2-7, the V gene TRBV7-2; the match to TRBD1 covers 8 bases. Trimming removed 2 bases from V and 0 bases from J; junction bases left unmatched: 6. Germline-derived CDR1 and CDR2 are SGHTA and FQGNSA. This CDR3 comprises 16 residues. CDR3 bases: TGTGCCAGCAGCTTACACCGGGACAGGTACTCCTACGAGCAGTACTTC. It specifies CASSLHRDRYSYEQYF.

CDR3 sequence: CASSGGRLDEKLFF. The CDR3 nucleotides are TGTGCCAGCAGTGGGGGGCGCCTCGATGAAAAACTGTTTTTT. The genes are TRBV25-1 and TRBJ1-4; tentative D call: TRBD1 (6 bases). Trimming removed 4 bases at V and 6 bases at J, with 12 bases between. Germline V gene lookup returns CDR1 MGHDK and CDR2 SYGVNS. The CDR3 is made up of 14 amino acids.

The chain combines TRBV2 with TRBJ2-7; 8 bases agree with TRBD1. From germline, CDR1 is SNHLY and CDR2 FYNNEI. The CDR3 loop spans 15 amino acids. The trim removed 7 bases at V and 2 bases at J, leaving 10 bases unmatched. The chain's CDR3 is CASTLDRGAAYEQYF. DNA for the CDR3: TGTGCCAGCACTCTAGACAGGGGCGCAGCCTACGAGCAGTACTTC.

On this clone: Other DNA sequences in the sample encode the same CDR3. This chain connects TRBV28 to TRBJ2-1, with D possibly matching TRBD2 (7 bases). This CDR3 spans 12 amino acids. The germline V gene encodes CDR1 MDHEN and CDR2 SYDVKM. Trimming shortened V by 3 bases and J by 11 bases, and 11 bases separated the two germline ends. The CDR3 region has the DNA TGTGCCAGCAGTTTCGGGGGGCAGAAGCAGTTCTTC. Its protein is CASSFGGQKQFF.

The rearrangement links TRBV7-2 to TRBJ1-3; D not certain. The V gene lost 7 bases and the J gene lost 4 bases, with 11 bases spanning the gap. CDR3 size: 13 residues. Looked up from germline, CDR1 is SGHTA and CDR2 is FQGNSA. The CDR3 DNA reads TGTGCCAGCACCTCTGGGGTCGGAAACACCATATATTTT. Protein: CASTSGVGNTIYF.

V is TRBV30 and J is TRBJ1-3; TRBD1 aligns across 9 bases. The CDR3 runs to 15 residues. The V gene's germline CDR1 is GTSNPN and CDR2 SVGIG (reference sequence). Trimming removed 8 bases from V and 2 bases from J; junction bases left unmatched: 10. The CDR3: CAGWDREFAGNTIYF. The CDR3 DNA reads as TGTGCCGGCTGGGACAGGGAATTCGCTGGAAACACCATATATTTT.

The gene calls are TRBV7-9 and TRBJ2-7, with TRBD1 identical over 9 bases. This CDR3 spans 15 amino acids. The V and J ends lost 2 bases and 2 bases, in that order; junction bases with no gene match: 4. Germline lookup yields CDR1 SEHNR and CDR2 FQNEAQ (reference sequence). In DNA form, the CDR3 reads TGTGCCAGCAGCTTAAGTACAGGGGGCACCTACGAGCAGTACTTC. Translated, it gives CASSLSTGGTYEQYF.

This clone has just one count. The chain carries TRBV2 and TRBJ2-7; D may be TRBD1 (6 bases). CDR1 SNHLY and CDR2 FYNNEI come from the germline V gene. The CDR3 is 17 residues long. V was trimmed by 6 bases and J by 9 bases, leaving 30 bases between them. The CDR3 reads CASSPGQAGTRSFSQYF. CDR3 nucleotide sequence: TGTGCCAGCAGCCCAGGGCAGGCCGGGACACGGTCTTTTTCGCAGTACTTC.

The chain employs TRBV29-1 and TRBJ2-3; possibly TRBD1 or TRBD2 for D (6 bases each). CDR1 SQVTM and CDR2 ANQGSEA come from the germline V gene. The length of the CDR3 is 15 residues. Trimming pared 7 bases from V and 2 bases from J, leaving 19 bases between. In DNA, the CDR3 is TGCAGCGCGAAAGGGGGGTTTGGAGACACAGATACGCAGTATTTT. Residues: CSAKGGFGDTDTQYF.

J is TRBJ2-4 and V is TRBV5-6; D may be TRBD1 (5 bases). Germline values: CDR1 SGHDT, CDR2 YYEEEE. This CDR3 is 17 amino acids long. V lost 1 base to trimming and J lost 2 bases, with 16 bases between them. CDR3 loop: CASSLTIAAGTKNIQYF. The CDR3, as DNA: TGTGCCAGCAGCTTGACTATTGCCGCAGGGACCAAAAACATTCAGTACTTC. The entire variable domain, with the rest obtained from reference TRBV5-6 and TRBJ2-4, is as follows: DAGVTQSPTHLIKTRGQQVTLRCSPKSGHDTVSWYQQALGQGPQFIFQYYEEEERQRGNFPDRFSGHQFPNYSSELNVNALLLGDSALYLCASSLTIAAGTKNIQYFGAGTRLSVL.

This clone was seen a few times. The chain combines TRBV30 with TRBJ2-1, with 12 bases aligning to TRBD2. This CDR3 is 14 amino acids long. CDR1 and CDR2 (germline): GTSNPN, SVGIG (reference sequence). With V trimmed by 7 bases and J by 8 bases, 9 bases remained unmatched. CDR3 bases: TGTGCCTTACTGACTAGCGGGAGTCTCGATGAGCAGTTCTTC. Protein sequence: CALLTSGSLDEQFF.

The chain has TRBV10-3 and TRBJ2-3, with D maybe TRBD2 (6 bases). Per germline, CDR1 ENHRY and CDR2 SYGVKD. V lost 10 bases and J lost 6, with 23 bases in between. The CDR3 is made up of 15 amino acids. CDR3 nucleotides: TGTGCCACCCGCCAGGATGCAGGGAGCGGGGATACGCAGTATTTT. Translation gives CATRQDAGSGDTQYF.

This chain connects TRBV7-9 to TRBJ2-7, with D uncertain. V was cut by 0 bases and J by 9 bases, with 12 bases left in between. This CDR3 comprises 13 residues. CDR1 SEHNR and CDR2 FQNEAQ come from the germline V gene (reference sequence). CDR3 in amino acids: CASSLAQAKGQYF. DNA for the CDR3: TGTGCCAGCAGCTTAGCCCAAGCGAAAGGGCAGTACTTC.

This chain uses TRBV5-3 with TRBJ1-5; a possible D gene is TRBD1 (5 bases). TRBV5-3 is an open reading frame, and its role is uncertain. The CDR3 spans 15 residues. Trimming removed 1 base at V and 0 bases at J, with 8 bases between. CDR3 nucleotides: TGTGCCAGAAGCTTGTCACAGGATAGCAATCAGCCCCAGCATTTT. Its protein product is CARSLSQDSNQPQHF.

The chain couples TRBV5-4 to TRBJ2-5; 9 bases map to TRBD2. The CDR3 is 16 residues long. From germline, CDR1 is SGHNT and CDR2 YYREEE (reference sequence). V lost 0 bases, J lost 3 bases, and 6 bases stayed unmatched. The CDR3: CASSLGTPSGEETQYF. Here the CDR3 DNA reads TGTGCCAGCAGCTTGGGGACGCCTAGCGGGGAAGAGACCCAGTACTTC.

This chain joins TRBV7-2 and TRBJ1-3, with D tentatively TRBD1 (5 bases). Germline V gene lookup returns CDR1 SGHTA and CDR2 FQGNSA. The CDR3 loop spans 14 amino acids. V shed 5 bases and J shed 2 bases, with 10 bases lying between them. This CDR3 reads CASSPWGAGNTIYF. In nucleotides, the CDR3 is TGTGCCAGCAGCCCCTGGGGGGCTGGAAACACCATATATTTT.

The DNA for the CDR3 is TGTGCCAGCAGTGCAATAGGGGGAGGAAGCCATCAGCCCCAGCATTTT. Translated: CASSAIGGGSHQPQHF. The rearrangement uses TRBV6-1 and TRBJ1-5, with a weak D call TRBD1 (6 bases). Per the germline V gene, CDR1 is MNHNS and CDR2 is SASEGT. CDR3 length: 16 amino acids. Trimming shortened V by 4 bases and J by 5 bases, and 18 bases separated the two germline ends.

The chain recombines TRBV25-1 with TRBJ2-1; D ambiguous. The length of the CDR3 is 15 residues. The germline V gene has CDR1 MGHDK and CDR2 SYGVNS. Trimming removed 3 bases at V and 5 bases at J, with 14 bases between. The CDR3 region is CASSDSSQGHNEQFF. In DNA, the CDR3 is TGTGCCAGCAGTGACTCCTCTCAAGGACACAATGAGCAGTTCTTC.

V and J are TRBV4-2 and TRBJ2-1, with 9 bases fitting TRBD2. Trimming took 1 base from V and 5 from J; bases not matched to a gene: 9. The germline V gene has CDR1 LGHNA and CDR2 YNFKEQ. This CDR3 has 17 amino acids. The DNA of the CDR3 is TGTGCCAGCAGCCAAGGATCAAGGACTAGCGCGAACAATGAGCAGTTCTTC. The encoded protein is CASSQGSRTSANNEQFF.

The chain's CDR3 is CASSLGVLDDQPQHF. The CDR3 DNA reads as TGTGCCAGCAGCTTGGGTGTACTCGACGATCAGCCCCAGCATTTT. The chain is built from TRBV7-9 and TRBJ1-5, with no clear D. Germline loops: CDR1 SEHNR, CDR2 FQNEAQ (reference sequence). V dropped 3 bases and J dropped 5 bases, with 14 bases sitting between them. The CDR3 loop spans 15 amino acids.

This sequence joins TRBV28 and TRBJ1-4; 9 bases agree with TRBD1. Germline V gene sequence: CDR1 MDHEN, CDR2 SYDVKM. The CDR3 loop spans 15 amino acids. V lost 7 bases, J lost 7 bases, and 10 bases stayed unmatched. CDR3: CASTPSNRGLEKLFF. CDR3 bases: TGTGCCAGCACCCCCTCGAACAGGGGGCTTGAAAAACTGTTTTTT.

The CDR3 region is CASSSGDGGETQYF. In DNA, the CDR3 is TGCGCCAGCAGCTCTGGAGATGGGGGGGAGACCCAGTACTTC. The chain carries TRBV5-1 and TRBJ2-5; TRBD2 might be the D (6 bases). Germline assignment: CDR1 SGHRS and CDR2 YFSETQ. With 3 bases removed from V and 5 bases from J, the gap between germline ends came to 14 bases. This CDR3 comprises 14 residues.

The rearrangement links TRBV18 to TRBJ1-5, with a possible D match to TRBD1 (6 bases). CDR3 length equals 17 residues. Per germline, CDR1 KGHSH and CDR2 LQKENI. Trimming removed 5 bases from V and 4 bases from J, with 21 bases in between. The CDR3 protein is CASSTFSTGRGNQPQHF. The CDR3 nucleotides are TGTGCCAGCTCAACTTTCTCGACAGGAAGGGGTAATCAGCCCCAGCATTTT.

This rearrangement joins TRBV7-3 to TRBJ2-7; a weak D match, TRBD1 (6 bases). The CDR3 runs 14 residues. Trimming pared 5 bases from V and 3 bases from J, leaving 14 bases between. CDR1 is SGHTA and CDR2 is FQGTGA in the germline V gene. The CDR3 reads CASSPGQPGYEQYF. CDR3 coding DNA: TGTGCCAGCAGCCCTGGACAGCCTGGCTACGAGCAGTACTTC. The full variable domain, with the rest looked up from reference TRBV7-3 and TRBJ2-7, is GAGVSQTPSNKVTEKGKYVELRCDPISGHTALYWYRQSLGQGPEFLIYFQGTGAADDSGLPNDRFFAVRPEGSVSTLKIQRTERGDSAVYLCASSPGQPGYEQYFGPGTRLTVT.

This clone showed up just once. The genes are TRBV6-5 and TRBJ2-1, with D tentatively TRBD1 or TRBD2 (5 bases each). The CDR3 has 16 amino acids. The germline gives CDR1 MNHEY, CDR2 SVGAGI. Trimming shortened V by 2 bases and J by 10 bases, and 21 bases separated the two germline ends. CDR3 loop: CASSYRLSGRILEQFF. The CDR3 DNA reads as TGTGCCAGCAGTTACCGTCTCTCGGGACGGATCTTGGAGCAGTTCTTC.

V gene TRBV23-1 combines with J gene TRBJ1-5; 7 positions agree with TRBD1. TRBV23-1 is classed as an ORF, of uncertain function. V trimming: 6 bases; J trimming: 2 bases; junction bases outside the gene matches: 4. The CDR3 sequence is 14 residues long. Written as DNA, the CDR3 is TGCGCCAGCAGAGACAGGGAGGGCAATCAGCCCCAGCATTTT. Protein sequence: CASRDREGNQPQHF.